This TCR beta chain was recorded in a study of tumor-infiltrating lymphocytes in primary liver carcinoma. Study at large: Ranging in age from 30 to 69 years, the patients were men and women. Productive TCRbeta reads per sample were roughly 3.5 to 7.13 million, not differing by tissue.

TCR beta cDNA was made from 400 to 600 ng total RNA with a constant-region primer. The TCR beta library was amplified through three nested multiplex PCR rounds in a modified ARM-PCR procedure. With TRBV1-TRBV30 forward primers and a C-beta reverse primer, the first two PCR rounds were run for around 10 cycles each. MiXCR, run by TCRdb on the multiplex PCR reads, gives a single entry per CDR3 protein. The sample has approximately 310,000 distinct CDR3 sequences; approximately 65% are singletons. The CDR3 sequence is 15 residues long. CDR1 is MNHEY, CDR2 SVGAGI, per germline. Trimming removed 5 bases from V and 3 bases from J, with 14 bases in between. For blood RNA, unsorted whole blood served as the source, and germline DNA was extracted too.

V usage is TRBV6-5 and J usage is TRBJ1-5, with D possibly being TRBD1 (5 bases). Sequenced material: peripheral blood. The TCR was taken from a middle-aged man with primary liver carcinoma and hepatitis B virus infection. The CDR3 protein is CASSPRSGSNQPQHF. The CDR3 DNA sequence: TGTGCCAGCAGTCCCCGATCAGGGTCCAATCAGCCCCAGCATTTT.